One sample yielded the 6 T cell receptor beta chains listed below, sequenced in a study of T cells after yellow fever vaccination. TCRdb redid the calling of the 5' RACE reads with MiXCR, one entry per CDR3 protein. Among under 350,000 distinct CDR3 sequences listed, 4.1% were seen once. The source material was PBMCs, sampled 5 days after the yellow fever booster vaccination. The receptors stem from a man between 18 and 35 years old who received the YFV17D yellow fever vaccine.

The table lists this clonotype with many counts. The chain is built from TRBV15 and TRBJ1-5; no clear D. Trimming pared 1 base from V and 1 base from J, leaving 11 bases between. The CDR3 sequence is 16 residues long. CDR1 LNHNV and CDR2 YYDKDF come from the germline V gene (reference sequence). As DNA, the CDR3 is TGTGCCACCAGCAGAGGGGAAACTGGCAGCAATCAGCCCCAGCATTTT. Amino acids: CATSRGETGSNQPQHF. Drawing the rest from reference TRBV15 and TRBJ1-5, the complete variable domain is DAMVIQNPRYQVTQFGKPVTLSCSQTLNHNVMYWYQQKSSQAPKLLFHYYDKDFNNEADTPDNFQSRRPNTSFCFLDIRSPGLGDTAMYLCATSRGETGSNQPQHFGDGTRLSIL.

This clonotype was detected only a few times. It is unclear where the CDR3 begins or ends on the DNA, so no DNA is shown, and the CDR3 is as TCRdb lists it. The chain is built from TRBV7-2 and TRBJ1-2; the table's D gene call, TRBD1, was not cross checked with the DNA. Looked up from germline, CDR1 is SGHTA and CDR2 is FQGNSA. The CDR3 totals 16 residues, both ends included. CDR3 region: CASSLVATGSDRGLTF.

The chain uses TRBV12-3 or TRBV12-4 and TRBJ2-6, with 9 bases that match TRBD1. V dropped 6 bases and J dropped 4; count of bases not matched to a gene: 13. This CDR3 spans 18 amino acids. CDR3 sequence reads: CASRRPIRDRVGANVLTF. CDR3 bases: TGTGCCAGCAGGAGACCTATCCGGGACAGGGTCGGGGCCAACGTCCTGACTTTC.

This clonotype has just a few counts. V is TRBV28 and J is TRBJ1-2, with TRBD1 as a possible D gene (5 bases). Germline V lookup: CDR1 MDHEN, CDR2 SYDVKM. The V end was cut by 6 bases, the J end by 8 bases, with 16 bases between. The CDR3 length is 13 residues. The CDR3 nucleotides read TGTGCCAGCAGCACCCTCGGGAGGACAGGCTACACCTTC. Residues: CASSTLGRTGYTF.

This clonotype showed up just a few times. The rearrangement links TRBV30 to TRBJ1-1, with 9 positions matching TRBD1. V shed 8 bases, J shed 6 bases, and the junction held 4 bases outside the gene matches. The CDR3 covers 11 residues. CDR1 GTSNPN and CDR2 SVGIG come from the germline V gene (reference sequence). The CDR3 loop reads CARDRVAEAFF. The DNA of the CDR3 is TGTGCCAGGGACAGGGTGGCTGAAGCTTTCTTT.

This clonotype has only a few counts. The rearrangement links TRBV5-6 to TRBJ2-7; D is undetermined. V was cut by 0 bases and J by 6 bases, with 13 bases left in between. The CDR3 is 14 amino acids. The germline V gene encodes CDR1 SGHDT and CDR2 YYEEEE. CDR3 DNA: TGTGCCAGCAGCTTGGTCGGCCGCCGTTTCGAGCAGTACGTC. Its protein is CASSLVGRRFEQYV.